This T cell receptor beta chain was identified during a study of blood T cell repertoires in COVID-19. Some clones are missing from TCRdb's copy, which holds only in-frame ones; the method was immunoSEQ multiplex PCR. The sample gives tens of thousands of clones, around 85% of which show up once; less than 30% is in the top ten. V lost 7 bases and J lost 2, with 12 bases in between. This CDR3 comprises 13 residues. Germline CDR1 and CDR2: SGHTA and FQGNSA. The source of this sequence is a man at least 80 years old with active or convalescent COVID-19. Material: peripheral blood. The chain is built from TRBV7-2 and TRBJ2-7; no clear D. CDR3 region: CASTVAGPYEQYF. The CDR3 bases are TGTGCCAGCACCGTTGCAGGTCCCTACGAGCAGTACTTC.